This entry describes one T cell receptor beta chain. Its antigen remains unknown. The data originate from a study of CD4+ T cells in melanoma. Profiled with immunoSEQ multiplex PCR; TCRdb holds only in-frame clones, not every one. The sample includes 15,000 to 20,000 clones, approximately 81% seen only once; the top ten take under 7%. Study results and limitations: A reported correlation linked neoantigen-specific CD4+ T cells to CD8+, macrophage and B cell function. Neoantigen-specific CD4+ T cells in melanoma reportedly had diverse differentiation states.

Germline-derived CDR1 and CDR2 are SGHAT and FQNNGV. V shed 5 bases and J 4 bases; nucleotides not matched to a gene: 3. The CDR3 contains 13 residues. The sample taken for sequencing was cells from a culture (not recorded whether cultured in vitro). The chain links TRBV11-2 to TRBJ1-2; 8 positions match TRBD1. The clonotype originates from a human donor with melanoma. CDR3 amino acids: CASSPGTGYGYTF. The DNA of the CDR3 is TGTGCCAGCAGCCCTGGGACAGGCTATGGCTACACCTTC.